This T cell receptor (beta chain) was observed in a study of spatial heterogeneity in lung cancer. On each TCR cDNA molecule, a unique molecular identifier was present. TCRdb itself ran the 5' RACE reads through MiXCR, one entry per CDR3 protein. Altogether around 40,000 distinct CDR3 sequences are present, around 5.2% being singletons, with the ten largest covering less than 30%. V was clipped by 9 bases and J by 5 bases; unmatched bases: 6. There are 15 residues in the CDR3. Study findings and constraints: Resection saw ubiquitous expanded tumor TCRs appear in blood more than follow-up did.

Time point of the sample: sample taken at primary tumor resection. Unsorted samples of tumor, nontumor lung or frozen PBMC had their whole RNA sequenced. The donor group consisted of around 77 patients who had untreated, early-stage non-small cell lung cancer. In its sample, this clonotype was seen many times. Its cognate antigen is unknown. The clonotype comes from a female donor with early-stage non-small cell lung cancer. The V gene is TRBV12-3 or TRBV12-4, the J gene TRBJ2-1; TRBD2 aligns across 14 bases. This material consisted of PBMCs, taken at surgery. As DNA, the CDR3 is TGTGCCAGTTGCAGGGGACTAGCGGGGGACAATGAGCAGTTCTTC. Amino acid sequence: CASCRGLAGDNEQFF.